This is a list of T cell receptor beta chains from one sample in a study of cytomegalovirus exposure and HLA in healthy donors. Sequencing used immunoSEQ multiplex PCR; TCRdb keeps in-frame clones, though not all of them. The sample lists 80,000 to 130,000 clones, around 74% occurring once. The sample taken for sequencing was PBMCs. The receptor set was obtained from a male donor in good health and CMV-seropositive. The conserved cysteine and the conserved F or W are not part of the CDR3 here. The D gene is left open where the match is weak.

>TRBJ2-3|TRBV7-3|-
ASSPGQGSTDTQY
>TRBJ1-1|TRBV29-1|TRBD1
SVDRGLAEAF
>TRBJ2-7|TRBV2|-
ASSGQGGPYEQY
>TRBJ2-7|TRBV28|TRBD2
ATLLAGGLSSYEQY
>TRBJ1-1|TRBV7-8|-
ASSLGRNTEAF
>TRBJ2-3|TRBV7-9|-
ASSLPGLQPA
>TRBJ2-7|TRBV5-1|-
ASSLVVGGYEQY
>TRBJ2-1|TRBV7-9|TRBD2
ASSLRLLAGDYNEQF
>TRBJ2-4|TRBV10-3|TRBD2
ATKTSGGTGLAKNIQY
>TRBJ2-5|TRBV4-2|-
ASSQMAGEETQY
>TRBJ2-2|TRBV18|-
ASSPTVSRTGELF
>TRBJ1-1|TRBV30|-
AWWRIMNTEAF
>TRBJ1-2|TRBV2|-
AERRGGYGYT
>TRBJ2-3|TRBV5-1|TRBD1
ASTRGFSTDTQY
>TRBJ2-5|TRBV21-1|-
ASSKVGWDRGQETQY
>TRBJ2-3|TRBV7-2|-
ASSLNTGTDTQY
>TRBJ2-7|TRBV7-8|-
ASSLSGRGEGEQY
>TRBJ1-6|TRBV7-9|TRBD1
ASSSPQGAYSPLH
>TRBJ1-5|TRBV19|-
ASSIAQGSNQPQH
>TRBJ2-5|TRBV7-9|-
ASTLSLTQETQY
>TRBJ2-3|TRBV30|TRBD2
AWRLAGGHTQY
>TRBJ1-4|TRBV5-6|-
ASSPFFHRNRENEKLF
>TRBJ1-6|TRBV19|TRBD1
ASSNPRRTGGNSPLH
>TRBJ2-7|TRBV27|TRBD1
ASSSSADRVYEQY
>TRBJ1-6|TRBV7-7|-
ASSLLESGRGIGSPLH
>TRBJ1-5|TRBV19|TRBD1
ASSRDSGNQPQH
>TRBJ2-2|TRBV5-5|-
ASSLTVRANTGELF
>TRBJ1-2|TRBV5-1|TRBD1
ASSSTGGSENYGYT
>TRBJ1-6|TRBV9|TRBD1
ASSGDRGRGNSPLH
>TRBJ2-3|TRBV6-1|-
ASSELAVTDTQY
>TRBJ1-1|TRBV6-5|TRBD1
ASSYGQGDTEAF
>TRBJ1-2|TRBV28|-
ASSHDSLYGYT
>TRBJ1-6|TRBV18|-
ASSRGLKSQDSPLH
>TRBJ2-1|TRBV4-1|-
ASSPGTQDEQF
>TRBJ2-3|TRBV7-9|TRBD2
SSSSLAGGGTDTQY
>TRBJ2-5|TRBV11-3|TRBD1
ASSSRDRWETQY
>TRBJ2-3|TRBV15|-
ATSRDGGETDTQY
>TRBJ2-1|TRBV4-2|TRBD2
ASSRPGLAGSVNEQF
>TRBJ1-5|TRBV7-9|-
ASSPTGGLEPQH
>TRBJ1-2|TRBV7-8|-
ASSSQGNYGYT
>TRBJ1-2|TRBV7-2|TRBD1
ASSLSGQGFYGYT
>TRBJ1-1|TRBV18|TRBD1
ASSFGQGASTEAF
>TRBJ2-1|TRBV7-2|TRBD1
ASSLVVDRGNNEQF
>TRBJ2-1|TRBV30|-
AWSGASSAYNEQF
>TRBJ2-7|TRBV27|-
ASSFLGEVGEQY
>TRBJ1-3|TRBV20-1|-
SARRGNTIY